The T cell receptor beta chain described here comes from a study of OX40 agonist ivuxolimab in advanced cancers. The overall study: Ivuxolimab doses were 0.01, 0.1, 0.3, 1.5, 3 or 10 mg/kg every 2 weeks.

Remarks on this clone: The antigen remains unidentified.

General study points: No antigen was identified for the clonally expanded peripheral T cells.

Produced via immunoSEQ multiplex PCR; TCRdb's table is partial and in-frame only. The data show roughly 50,000 clones, 75% to 90% seen once. This TCR was recovered from an adult with an advanced solid tumor such as melanoma, head and neck, liver or kidney cancer. The specimen comprised CD4+ or CD8+ T cells sorted from blood, sampled in a trial of the OX40 agonist ivuxolimab.

The CDR3 nucleotides are TGTGCCACCAGCTCCGTGGGCGGGGAGCTGTTTTTT. Its protein product is CATSSVGGELFF. V is TRBV15 and J is TRBJ2-2; no clear D. CDR1 and CDR2 (germline): LNHNV, YYDKDF (reference sequence). The CDR3 runs 12 residues. The ends were cut back, 5 bases at V and 7 bases at J, with 8 bases in the middle. Complete variable domain (other parts from reference TRBV15 and TRBJ2-2): DAMVIQNPRYQVTQFGKPVTLSCSQTLNHNVMYWYQQKSSQAPKLLFHYYDKDFNNEADTPDNFQSRRPNTSFCFLDIRSPGLGDTAMYLCATSSVGGELFFGEGSRLTVL.